The TCR beta chain described here comes from a study of OX40 agonist ivuxolimab in advanced cancers. In the study overall: Patients received the agonistic anti-OX40 (CD134) antibody ivuxolimab. Whole-study findings and limits: Expanded clones belonging to CD8+ T cells outnumbered, on average, those of CD4+.

To note about this clone: The antigen remains unidentified.

TCRdb's table, derived via immunoSEQ multiplex PCR, lists solely in-frame clones and lacks some. The sample has roughly 120,000 clones, around nine tenths seen once. This TCR derives from an adult with an advanced solid tumor such as melanoma, head and neck, liver or kidney cancer. The starting material was CD4+ or CD8+ T cells sorted from blood, obtained in a trial of the OX40 agonist ivuxolimab.

The DNA for the CDR3 is TGTGCCAGCAGTGTCGTAAATTCACCCCTCCACTTT. Translation gives CASSVVNSPLHF. The rearrangement joins TRBV2 to TRBJ1-6, with no clear D. The CDR3 covers 12 residues. Trimming removed 4 bases at V and 7 bases at J, with 5 bases between. Germline-derived CDR1 and CDR2 are SNHLY and FYNNEI.